This T cell receptor beta chain was retrieved from a study of T-cell reconstitution after alpha-beta-depleted transplantation in children (TCRdb year 2016). Context from the whole study: The study quantitatively tracked T-cell immune reconstitution after TCRalphabeta/CD19-depleted allogeneic hematopoietic cell transplantation in children using TCR repertoire profiling. General study outcomes and caveats: The apparently early alphabetaT-cell count recovery about two months after transplant was reportedly dependent on only several hundred rapidly expanded clones derived from non-depleted graft cells. In some patients, high TCRbeta diversity at day 60 was attributed to recipient T cells and intrathymic progenitors that had survived conditioning. The frequencies of hyperexpanded clones fell over the following months, and after one year, T-cell counts and TCRbeta diversity were mostly attributed to newly produced T cells.

Regarding this clonotype: Its antigen is still unknown. No clone much larger than this one lies a single base away; base qualities are absent.

For this chain, trimming is 0 bases at the V end and 4 bases at the J end, and the number of junction bases without a gene match is 1. The CDR3, cysteine through phenylalanine, is 16 amino acids long. Of the read, only the CDR3 DNA is kept; its 48 bases are in frame from base 1. CDR1 is given as LGHNA and CDR2 as YNFKEQ, both from the germline V gene. The meaning of the sample's treatment or condition label: allogeneic hematopoietic cell transplantation with graft depleted of TCRalphabeta T cells and CD19 B cells. The transplant recipients were children given TCRalphabeta/CD19-depleted allogeneic hematopoietic cell grafts. Receptor libraries were prepared by PCR. Sequencer: Illumina HiSeq 2500. TCR libraries were prepared with molecular barcoding, using unique molecular identifiers to normalize TCRbeta repertoire quantification. The public reads were reanalyzed by TCRdb: fastp trimming at Q25, MiXCR alignment, in-frame beta chains only. Every distinct CDR3 protein forms one entry, paired with its most common genes and DNA. The sample data list more than 400,000 distinct CDR3 sequences, and 43% of these were observed just once. The ten largest clones take up 27% of the sample.

The chain employs TRBV4-2 and TRBJ2-1; TRBD2 matches 12 bases in the middle. The starting material was PBMCs, obtained before TCRalphabeta/CD19-depleted stem cell transplant. This receptor was identified in a girl aged 2 to 10 with aplastic anemia, due to receive a stem cell transplant. The CDR3 reads as follows: CASSQDGTSGYNEQFF. The nucleotide sequence reads as follows: TGTGCCAGCAGCCAAGATGGGACTAGCGGGTACAATGAGCAGTTCTTC.